These 17 T cell receptor beta chains originate from one sample sequenced in a study of cytomegalovirus exposure and HLA in healthy donors. The PCR ran on 60 Vbeta and 13 Jbeta primers. Sequencing used immunoSEQ multiplex PCR; TCRdb keeps in-frame clones, though not all of them. This table holds tens of thousands of clones, roughly 75% found once. The sample comprised PBMCs. The source is a man aged 55 to 70 in good health and CMV-seropositive.

CDR3 DNA sequence: TGTGCCAGCTCACCTATGGGAGGGGATCAGCCCCAGCATTTT. Amino acids: CASSPMGGDQPQHF. The V call is TRBV18, the J call TRBJ1-5; possibly TRBD1 for D (5 bases). V was shortened by 3 bases and J by 5 bases, with 11 bases between the two germline ends. The CDR3 contains 14 residues. Germline assignment: CDR1 KGHSH and CDR2 LQKENI.

The rearrangement joins TRBV2 to TRBJ1-5, with D possibly TRBD1 on 5 matching bases. CDR3 size: 13 residues. CDR1 is SNHLY, CDR2 FYNNEI, per germline. Trimming took off 8 bases at V and 4 bases at J, with 12 bases between the two ends. As DNA, the CDR3 is TGTGCCAGCCTTTTGGACAAAAATCAGCCCCAGCATTTT. This sequence encodes CASLLDKNQPQHF.

This clone has just a few counts. This chain joins TRBV10-3 and TRBJ1-1; D might be TRBD1 (5 bases). Per the germline V gene, CDR1 is ENHRY and CDR2 is SYGVKD. The V and J ends lost 4 bases and 2 bases respectively, with 17 bases between them. CDR3 length: 16 residues. CDR3 sequence reads: CAISAPGGNRNTEAFF. Written as DNA, the CDR3 is TGTGCCATCAGTGCCCCCGGGGGGAACCGAAACACTGAAGCTTTCTTT.

The chain carries TRBV5-1 and TRBJ1-5, with no clear D. The CDR3 runs 12 residues. CDR1 and CDR2 (germline): SGHRS, YFSETQ. V was pared by 1 base and J by 6 bases, with 5 bases between. DNA for the CDR3: TGCGCCAGCAGCTTGAGCGTTCAGCCCCAGCATTTT. It yields the protein CASSLSVQPQHF.

This chain uses TRBV2 with TRBJ2-5; tentative D call: TRBD2 (6 bases). Germline CDR1 is SNHLY and CDR2 is FYNNEI. Trimming stripped 1 base from V and 5 bases from J, with 8 bases between. This CDR3 is built from 13 residues. CDR3 coding DNA: TGTGCCAGCAGTGAAGGGGGGGTTGAGACCCAGTACTTC. Translating gives CASSEGGVETQYF.

This clone was seen at least ten times. The CDR3 bases are TGCAGCGTTTTATCCTCAGACAGCGGAAACACCATATATTTT. This encodes CSVLSSDSGNTIYF. This chain connects TRBV29-1 to TRBJ1-3, with D possibly being TRBD1 (5 bases). The CDR3 loop spans 14 amino acids. Germline V gene data show CDR1 as SQVTM and CDR2 as ANQGSEA. Trimming cost V 5 bases and J 4 bases, with 15 bases left between them.

As to this clone: The conserved final phenylalanine or tryptophan is absent from the CDR3, which likely points to a read error. The DNA is omitted, as the CDR3 cannot be located on it reliably, and the CDR3 follows TCRdb's listing. The chain carries TRBV4-2 and TRBJ2-2; the table's D call TRBD2 went unverified against the DNA. CDR1 LGHNA and CDR2 YNFKEQ come from the germline V gene. With termini counted, the CDR3 has 17 amino acids. This CDR3 reads CASSQDGGPAPVGELFL.

The genes are TRBV6-1 and TRBJ1-2; D is undetermined. CDR1 MNHNS and CDR2 SASEGT come from the germline V gene. The CDR3 loop spans 15 amino acids. Trimming removed 6 bases at V and 5 bases at J, with 19 bases between. CDR3 amino acids: CASRDTGSRGYGYTF. CDR3 nucleotide sequence: TGTGCCAGCAGGGATACGGGTTCTCGAGGTTATGGCTACACCTTC.

The chain joins TRBV6-1 to TRBJ1-5; TRBD1 might be the D (5 bases). Trimming cost V 1 base and J 2 bases, with 18 bases left between them. Germline CDR1 reads MNHNS; CDR2 reads SASEGT. This CDR3 has 18 amino acids. This CDR3 is CASSEGVVGRRGNQPQHF. The CDR3 DNA reads TGTGCCAGCAGTGAAGGGGTAGTGGGGCGTCGGGGCAATCAGCCCCAGCATTTT.

This rearrangement joins TRBV6-1 to TRBJ1-4; 7 bases map to TRBD1. Germline V gene sequence: CDR1 MNHNS, CDR2 SASEGT. V lost 2 bases to trimming and J lost 6 bases; unmatched junction nucleotides: 6. The CDR3 covers 15 residues. The CDR3 is CASSETTGEHEKLFF. The DNA of the CDR3 is TGTGCCAGCAGTGAAACAACAGGGGAACATGAAAAACTGTTTTTT.

This sequence joins TRBV7-8 and TRBJ2-7; D unresolved. Per the germline V gene, CDR1 is SGHVS and CDR2 is FQNEAQ. The CDR3 sequence is 12 residues long. The V end lost 3 bases, the J end lost 7 bases, and 10 bases lay between the germline ends. The CDR3 is CASSFSAREQYF. The CDR3 nucleotides are TGTGCCAGCAGCTTCTCAGCCAGGGAGCAGTACTTC.

V and J are TRBV5-1 and TRBJ2-5; TRBD1 matches at 7 bases. The germline CDR1 and CDR2 sequences are SGHRS and YFSETQ. This CDR3 region has 13 residues. V shed 5 bases, J shed 2 bases, and the junction held 3 bases outside the gene matches. The CDR3 region is CASRRDSQETQYF. The CDR3 DNA follows: TGCGCCAGCAGAAGGGACAGTCAAGAGACCCAGTACTTC. Full variable domain (remainder filled in from reference TRBV5-1 and TRBJ2-5): KAGVTQTPRYLIKTRGQQVTLSCSPISGHRSVSWYQQTPGQGLQFLFEYFSETQRNKGNFPGRFSGRQFSNSRSEMNVSTLELGDSALYLCASRRDSQETQYFGPGTRLLVL.

The gene calls are TRBV27 and TRBJ1-5; D unresolved. Germline CDR1 MNHEY, CDR2 SMNVEV (reference sequence). CDR3 length: 15 residues. Trimming stripped 4 bases from V and 1 base from J, with 11 bases between. The CDR3 is CASSSREFSNQPQHF. CDR3 nucleotides: TGTGCCAGCAGTTCGAGGGAGTTCAGCAATCAGCCCCAGCATTTT.

The chain employs TRBV6-1 and TRBJ2-7; D may be TRBD2 (7 bases). Trimming removed 3 bases from V and 5 bases from J, with 11 bases in between. CDR1 is MNHNS and CDR2 is SASEGT in the germline V gene. The CDR3 runs to 13 residues. The DNA of the CDR3 is TGTGCCAGCAGTGATTCGGGGGGCAACGAGCAGTACTTC. It codes for CASSDSGGNEQYF.

Only a few counts were recorded for this clone. The V and J genes are TRBV6-1 and TRBJ1-1; tentatively, D is TRBD1 (6 bases). Trimming removed 2 bases at V and 5 bases at J, with 15 bases between. This CDR3 has 15 residues. In germline, CDR1 is MNHNS, CDR2 SASEGT. The DNA of the CDR3 is TGTGCCAGCAGTGAACATTTCAGGGGCGGAACTGAAGCTTTCTTT. It is translated as CASSEHFRGGTEAFF.

The rearrangement links TRBV5-4 to TRBJ2-1; 9 bases are a match to TRBD2. The CDR3 has 16 amino acids. V lost 4 bases to trimming and J lost 2 bases; unmatched junction nucleotides: 7. Germline CDR1 and CDR2: SGHNT and YYREEE (reference sequence). The DNA of the CDR3 is TGTGCCAGCAGCAGAGGGGCGGGAGGGCCCTACAATGAGCAGTTCTTC. Translation: CASSRGAGGPYNEQFF.

This clone was counted between two and nine times. The gene calls are TRBV6-1 and TRBJ2-5, with 7 bases fitting TRBD1. This CDR3 region has 13 residues. The germline gives CDR1 MNHNS, CDR2 SASEGT. V trimming: 5 bases; J trimming: 1 base; junction bases outside the gene matches: 1. This chain's CDR3 is CASSRGLQETQYF. The DNA of the CDR3 is TGTGCCAGCAGTAGGGGGCTCCAAGAGACCCAGTACTTC.